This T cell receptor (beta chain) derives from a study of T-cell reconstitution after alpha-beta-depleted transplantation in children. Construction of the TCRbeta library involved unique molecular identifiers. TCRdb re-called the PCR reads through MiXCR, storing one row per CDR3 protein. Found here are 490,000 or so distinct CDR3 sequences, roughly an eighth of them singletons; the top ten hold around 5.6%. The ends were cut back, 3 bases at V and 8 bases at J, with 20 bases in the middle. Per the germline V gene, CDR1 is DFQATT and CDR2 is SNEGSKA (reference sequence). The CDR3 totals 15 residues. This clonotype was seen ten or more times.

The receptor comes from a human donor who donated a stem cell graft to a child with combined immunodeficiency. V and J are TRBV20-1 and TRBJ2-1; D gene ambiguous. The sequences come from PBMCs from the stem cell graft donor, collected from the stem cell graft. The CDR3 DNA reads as TGCAGTGCTAGTAATTTTACCTGGAGTTTGGATGAGCAGTTCTTC. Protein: CSASNFTWSLDEQFF.